Following are 3 T cell receptor beta chains from one sample sequenced in a study of a mutant IDH1 vaccine in newly diagnosed glioma. This table comes from immunoSEQ multiplex PCR, and its TCRdb copy is limited to in-frame clones, with some not included. The data contain 41,000 or so clones, 75% to 90% of them singletons. Antigens for these TCRs are unknown. As for time point: week 35, safety follow-up. Doses of 300 ug of mutant IDH1 20-mer peptide were given with topical imiquimod. The sequencing here drew on PBMCs, taken from a glioma patient whose treatment included an IDH1 peptide vaccine. The receptors derive from a man aged 40-49 years with glioma.

The chain is built from TRBV5-1 and TRBJ2-3; the D gene could be TRBD1 or TRBD2 (5 bases each). The CDR3 contains 15 residues. Germline V gene sequence: CDR1 SGHRS, CDR2 YFSETQ. V lost 3 bases to trimming and J lost 0 bases, with 11 bases between them. The CDR3 sequence is CASSSEGSSTDTQYF. The DNA of the CDR3 is TGCGCCAGCAGCTCTGAGGGGTCTAGCACAGATACGCAGTATTTT. The full variable domain, rest sourced from reference TRBV5-1 and TRBJ2-3, is KAGVTQTPRYLIKTRGQQVTLSCSPISGHRSVSWYQQTPGQGLQFLFEYFSETQRNKGNFPGRFSGRQFSNSRSEMNVSTLELGDSALYLCASSSEGSSTDTQYFGPGTRLTVL.

This clone has a single count. The V call is TRBV6-5, the J call TRBJ1-1; no clear D. CDR1 is MNHEY and CDR2 is SVGAGI in the germline V gene. The ends were cut back, 0 bases at V and 6 bases at J, with 11 bases in the middle. This CDR3 region has 14 residues. The CDR3 DNA follows: TGTGCCAGCAGTTACTCGCCGGTCTCGCCTGAAGCTTTCTTT. This gives the protein CASSYSPVSPEAFF.

The rearrangement uses TRBV7-9 and TRBJ2-7, with D unresolved. From germline, CDR1 is SEHNR and CDR2 FQNEAQ (reference sequence). V lost 3 bases to trimming and J lost 3 bases, with 15 bases between them. The CDR3 is made up of 15 amino acids. CDR3 sequence (DNA): TGTGCCAGCAGCTTCCCGTCGGAAGGGTTCTACGAGCAGTACTTC. Its translation: CASSFPSEGFYEQYF.